These 11 T cell receptor beta chains originate from one sample sequenced in a study of blood T cell repertoires in COVID-19. Using immunoSEQ multiplex PCR, the repertoire was profiled, and TCRdb retains in-frame clones only, with some absent. The data contain 100,000 to 140,000 clones, over 60% of them seen just once; the ten biggest clones take up over 4%. Material: peripheral blood. These TCRs come from a man between 70 and 80 years old with acute or convalescent COVID-19.

The rearrangement uses TRBV11-1 and TRBJ1-2, with D unresolved. Germline V lookup: CDR1 SGHAT, CDR2 FQDESV (reference sequence). The CDR3 has 14 amino acids. Trimming took off 3 bases at V and 4 bases at J, with 12 bases between the two ends. CDR3 protein: CASSFRRETYGYTF. The CDR3 DNA reads TGTGCCAGCAGCTTTCGGAGGGAAACCTATGGCTACACCTTC.

V gene TRBV12-3 or TRBV12-4 combines with J gene TRBJ1-6, with D hard to call. Trimming took 5 bases from V and 9 from J, leaving 11 bases between them. This CDR3 is 13 amino acids long. The CDR3 DNA reads TGTGCCAGCAGTCCGGTCCCATTTTCACCCCTCCACTTT. Amino acid sequence: CASSPVPFSPLHF.

This sequence joins TRBV5-1 and TRBJ2-3, with D unclear. Germline-derived CDR1 and CDR2 are SGHRS and YFSETQ. V dropped 1 base and J dropped 2 bases, with 5 bases sitting between them. The CDR3 consists of 13 residues. The chain's CDR3 is CASSLIFTDTQYF. The CDR3 bases are TGCGCCAGCAGCTTGATCTTCACAGATACGCAGTATTTT. Using reference TRBV5-1 and TRBJ2-3 for the parts outside the CDR3, the full variable domain is KAGVTQTPRYLIKTRGQQVTLSCSPISGHRSVSWYQQTPGQGLQFLFEYFSETQRNKGNFPGRFSGRQFSNSRSEMNVSTLELGDSALYLCASSLIFTDTQYFGPGTRLTVL.

This sequence joins TRBV19 and TRBJ1-5; TRBD1 agrees at 7 bases. V dropped 9 bases and J dropped 3; count of bases not matched to a gene: 11. The length of the CDR3 is 15 residues. Germline V gene data show CDR1 as LNHDA and CDR2 as SQIVND (reference sequence). CDR3 nucleotide sequence: TGTGCCAGCCAATCTTACAGGGGAGACAATCAGCCCCAGCATTTT. Protein product: CASQSYRGDNQPQHF.

The V gene is TRBV5-1, the J gene TRBJ1-1, with D possibly being TRBD1 (5 bases). Between the trimmed V and J ends, which lost 0 bases and 7 bases, there was a span of 16 bases. The CDR3 has 15 residues. Germline V lookup: CDR1 SGHRS, CDR2 YFSETQ. CDR3 DNA sequence: TGCGCCAGCAGCTTGGATCCAGGGCTTCGAAATGAAGCTTTCTTT. Its translation: CASSLDPGLRNEAFF.

The chain has TRBV7-8 and TRBJ1-1; the D gene is possibly TRBD1 (6 bases). Trimming shortened V by 0 bases and J by 5 bases, and 7 bases separated the two germline ends. The CDR3 sequence is 13 residues long. The germline CDR1 and CDR2 sequences are SGHVS and FQNEAQ. For the CDR3, the DNA is TGTGCCAGCAGCTTAGCGGACAGAACTGAAGCTTTCTTT. It specifies CASSLADRTEAFF.

V usage is TRBV5-4 and J usage is TRBJ2-7, with 9 bases that match TRBD1. Germline assignment: CDR1 SGHNT and CDR2 YYREEE (reference sequence). V gave up 8 bases and J gave up 4 bases; unmatched junction bases: 13. The length of the CDR3 is 15 residues. The CDR3, as DNA: TGTGCCAGTAGACGGGGGACAGGGTGGGAATACGAGCAGTACTTC. Translating gives CASRRGTGWEYEQYF. Together with reference TRBV5-4 and TRBJ2-7, the CDR3 gives the full variable domain: ETGVTQSPTHLIKTRGQQVTLRCSSQSGHNTVSWYQQALGQGPQFIFQYYREEENGRGNFPPRFSGLQFPNYSSELNVNALELDDSALYLCASRRGTGWEYEQYFGPGTRLTVT.

The chain joins TRBV7-2 to TRBJ2-5, with 8 bases lining up with TRBD1. Germline V gives CDR1 SGHTA, CDR2 FQGNSA. The ends lost 0 bases at V and 5 bases at J; junction bases unmatched: 5. This CDR3 comprises 15 residues. The CDR3 is CASSLALAGGETQYF. The CDR3 bases are TGTGCCAGCAGCTTAGCACTAGCAGGGGGCGAGACCCAGTACTTC.

CDR3 amino acids: CASSGTGGFGTEAFF. Here the CDR3 DNA reads TGTGCCAGCAGCGGGACAGGGGGCTTTGGCACTGAAGCTTTCTTT. The chain couples TRBV9 to TRBJ1-1, with 11 bases fitting TRBD1. CDR3 size: 15 residues. The germline gives CDR1 SGDLS, CDR2 YYNGEE. The J segment lost 4 bases and the V segment lost 3 bases, leaving 5 bases of the junction unmatched. The variable domain in full, with the rest retrieved from reference TRBV9 and TRBJ1-1, is DSGVTQTPKHLITATGQRVTLRCSPRSGDLSVYWYQQSLDQGLQFLIQYYNGEERAKGNILERFSAQQFPDLHSELNLSSLELGDSALYFCASSGTGGFGTEAFFGQGTRLTVV.

A word on this clone: Other DNA sequences from this sample encode an identical CDR3 as well. The chain has TRBV6-5 and TRBJ2-5, with D maybe TRBD1 (5 bases). The germline V gene has CDR1 MNHEY and CDR2 SVGAGI. The CDR3 extends over 12 amino acids. Trimming cost V 6 bases and J 2 bases, with 7 bases left between them. The CDR3: CASSAGQETQYF. CDR3 bases: TGTGCCAGCAGCGCAGGGCAAGAGACCCAGTACTTC.

V gene TRBV3-1 (or the pseudogene TRBV3-2) combines with J gene TRBJ2-1; 8 nucleotides line up with TRBD2. CDR3 length: 15 residues. Germline CDR1 and CDR2: LGHDT and YNNKEL (reference sequence). V was pared by 1 base and J by 9 bases, with 8 bases of the junction left unmatched. The CDR3 region has the DNA TGTGCCAGCAGCCAAGCCGGCGGGGGGCCGGGTGAGCAGTTCTTC. It specifies CASSQAGGGPGEQFF.